This TCR beta chain derives from a study of coeliac disease. Study-wide points: Active celiac intraepithelial and lamina propria samples had lower TRB and TRG clonality than control samples. Few TRB amino acid sequences were shared between samples; most were unique. Cross-contamination between intraepithelial and lamina propria cells was possible. The authors considered this approach unsuitable for unbiased detection of gliadin-specific T cells.

The CDR3 sequence is 15 residues long. V was trimmed by 5 bases and J by 2 bases, leaving 13 bases between them. Looked up from germline, CDR1 is SGHTA and CDR2 is FQGTGA. By sample share, this clone is medium-sized. The target antigen is unknown. The protocol was immunoSEQ multiplex PCR, while the TCRdb copy is restricted to in-frame clones and leaves out a portion. The sample yields thousands of clones, roughly 68% seen once. The sequencing sample was made of intraepithelial lymphocytes from the gut. This chain joins TRBV7-3 and TRBJ2-4; D may be TRBD2 (6 bases). The TCR comes from a woman aged 60-75 years with active celiac disease. CDR3 sequence (DNA): TGTGCCAGCAGCCCCGCGGGGTTATCCAAAAACATTCAGTACTTC. It is translated as CASSPAGLSKNIQYF.